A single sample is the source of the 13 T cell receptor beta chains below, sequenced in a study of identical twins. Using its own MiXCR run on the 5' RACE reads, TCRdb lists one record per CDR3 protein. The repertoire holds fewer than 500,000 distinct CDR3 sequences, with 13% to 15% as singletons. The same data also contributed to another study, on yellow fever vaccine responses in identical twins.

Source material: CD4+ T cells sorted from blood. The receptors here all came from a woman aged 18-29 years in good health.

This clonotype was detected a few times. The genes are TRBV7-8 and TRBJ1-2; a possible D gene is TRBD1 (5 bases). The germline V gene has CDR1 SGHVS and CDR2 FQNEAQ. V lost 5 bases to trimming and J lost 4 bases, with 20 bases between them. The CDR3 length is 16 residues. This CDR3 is CASSPLGSGAPYGYTF. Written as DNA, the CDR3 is TGTGCCAGCAGCCCCCTGGGTTCCGGGGCCCCCTATGGCTACACCTTC.

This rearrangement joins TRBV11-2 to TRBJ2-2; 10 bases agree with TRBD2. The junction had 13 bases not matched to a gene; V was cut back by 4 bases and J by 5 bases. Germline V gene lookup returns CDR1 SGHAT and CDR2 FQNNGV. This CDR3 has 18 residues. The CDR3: CASSWYLSASGSTGELFF. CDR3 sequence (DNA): TGTGCCAGCAGCTGGTACCTTTCCGCTAGCGGGAGTACCGGGGAGCTGTTTTTT.

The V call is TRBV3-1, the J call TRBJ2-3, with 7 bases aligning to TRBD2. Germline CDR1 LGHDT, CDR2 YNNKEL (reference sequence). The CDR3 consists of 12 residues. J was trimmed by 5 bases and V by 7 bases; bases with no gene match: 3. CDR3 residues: CASNRGGDTQYF. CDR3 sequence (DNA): TGTGCCAGCAACCGCGGGGGAGATACGCAGTATTTT.

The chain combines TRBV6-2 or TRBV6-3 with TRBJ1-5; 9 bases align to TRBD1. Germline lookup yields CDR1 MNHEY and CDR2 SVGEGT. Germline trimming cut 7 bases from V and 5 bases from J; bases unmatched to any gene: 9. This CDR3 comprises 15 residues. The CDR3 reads CASNPRGQGHQPQHF. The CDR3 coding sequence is TGTGCCAGCAACCCGAGGGGACAGGGACATCAGCCCCAGCATTTT.

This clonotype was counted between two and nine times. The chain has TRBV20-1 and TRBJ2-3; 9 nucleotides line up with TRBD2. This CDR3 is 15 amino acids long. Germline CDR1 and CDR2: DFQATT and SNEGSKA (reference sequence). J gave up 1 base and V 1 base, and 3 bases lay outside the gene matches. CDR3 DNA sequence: TGCAGTGCTAGAGTAGCGGGGGACGGCACAGATACGCAGTATTTT. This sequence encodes CSARVAGDGTDTQYF.

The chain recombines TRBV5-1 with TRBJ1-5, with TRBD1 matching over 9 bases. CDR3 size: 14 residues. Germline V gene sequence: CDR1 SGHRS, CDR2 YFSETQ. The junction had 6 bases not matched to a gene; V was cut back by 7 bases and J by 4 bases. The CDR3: CASLGQGSNQPQHF. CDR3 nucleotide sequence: TGCGCCAGCCTAGGACAGGGGTCAAATCAGCCCCAGCATTTT.

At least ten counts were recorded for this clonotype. CDR3 residues: CASSSRDRGYEQYF. CDR3 DNA sequence: TGTGCCAGCAGCTCCCGGGACAGGGGTTACGAGCAGTACTTC. The genes are TRBV7-8 and TRBJ2-7, with 10 nucleotides matching TRBD1. CDR3 length: 14 amino acids. V dropped 4 bases and J dropped 4; count of bases not matched to a gene: 4. Germline V gene sequence: CDR1 SGHVS, CDR2 FQNEAQ.

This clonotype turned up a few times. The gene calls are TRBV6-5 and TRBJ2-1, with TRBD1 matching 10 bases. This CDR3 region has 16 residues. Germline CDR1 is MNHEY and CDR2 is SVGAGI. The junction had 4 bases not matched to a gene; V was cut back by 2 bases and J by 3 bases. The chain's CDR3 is CASSYKGQGSYNEQFF. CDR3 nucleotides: TGTGCCAGCAGTTACAAGGGACAGGGGAGCTACAATGAGCAGTTCTTC.

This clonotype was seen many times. DNA of the CDR3: TGTGCCAGCAGTAAACTCGGGGATGAGCAGTTCTTC. Translated: CASSKLGDEQFF. The chain combines TRBV3-1 with TRBJ2-1; the D gene is possibly TRBD2 (5 bases). CDR1 is LGHDT and CDR2 is YNNKEL in the germline V gene (reference sequence). The CDR3 is 12 residues long. Trimming cost V 6 bases and J 8 bases, with 11 bases left between them.

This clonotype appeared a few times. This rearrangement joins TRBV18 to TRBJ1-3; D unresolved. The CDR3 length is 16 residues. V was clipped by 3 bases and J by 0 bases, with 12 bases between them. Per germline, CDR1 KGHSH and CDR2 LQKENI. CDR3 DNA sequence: TGTGCCAGCTCACCTTCTAAGTCTATCTCTGGAAACACCATATATTTT. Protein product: CASSPSKSISGNTIYF.

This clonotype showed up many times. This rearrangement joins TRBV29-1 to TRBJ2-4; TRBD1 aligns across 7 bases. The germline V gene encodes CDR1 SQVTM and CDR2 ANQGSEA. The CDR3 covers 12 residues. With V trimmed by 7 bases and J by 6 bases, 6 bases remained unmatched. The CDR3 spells CSGQTGVNIQYF. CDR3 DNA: TGCAGCGGCCAAACAGGGGTAAACATTCAGTACTTC.

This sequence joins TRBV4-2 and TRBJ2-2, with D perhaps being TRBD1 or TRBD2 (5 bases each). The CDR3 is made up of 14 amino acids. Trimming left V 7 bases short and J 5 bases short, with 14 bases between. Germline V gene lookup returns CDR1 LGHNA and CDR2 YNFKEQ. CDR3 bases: TGTGCCAGCAAGGGGACGACAGAGACCGGGGAGCTGTTTTTT. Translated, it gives CASKGTTETGELFF.

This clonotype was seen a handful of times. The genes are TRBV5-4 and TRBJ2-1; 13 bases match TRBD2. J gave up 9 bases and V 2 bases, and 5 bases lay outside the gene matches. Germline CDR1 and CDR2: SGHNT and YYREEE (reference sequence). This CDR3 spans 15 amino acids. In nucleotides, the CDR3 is TGTGCCAGCAGCTTCGCGGGACTAGCGGGACTTGAGCAGTTCTTC. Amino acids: CASSFAGLAGLEQFF.